The 6 T cell receptor beta chains below were found in one sample sequenced in a study of T cells in Graves' hyperthyroidism and ophthalmopathy (dated by TCRdb to between 2018 and 2020). Library generation was performed with multiplex PCR. TCRdb shows the sequencer as Illumina HiSeq 2000. The TCR beta CDR3 regions were amplified from the RNA transcripts. The first round of RT-PCR for the TCR CDR3 was performed with the HTBI primer set and the Qiagen OneStep RT-PCR kit. TCRdb trimmed public reads at Q25 via fastp, called clones via MiXCR and kept in-frame beta chains. Rows with a matching CDR3 protein are joined into one entry that keeps the most common DNA and genes. The sample table holds around 520,000 distinct CDR3 sequences, of which about 15% were seen once. The ten biggest clones cover more than 11% of the sample. The sample taken for sequencing was blood. The source is a woman aged 40 to 50 with Graves' hyperthyroidism.

Many counts were recorded for this clonotype. The chain recombines TRBV29-1 with TRBJ2-3; D is unresolved. Trimming left V 7 bases short and J 2 bases short, with 10 bases between. The germline CDR1 and CDR2 sequences are SQVTM and ANQGSEA. CDR3 length: 12 residues. As DNA, the CDR3 is TGCAGCGGGACCCTATCCACAGATACGCAGTATTTT. Residues: CSGTLSTDTQYF.

This clonotype was counted many times. The chain employs TRBV7-8 and TRBJ1-1; tentatively, D is TRBD1 (6 bases). In germline, CDR1 is SGHVS, CDR2 FQNEAQ. Trimming pared 3 bases from V and 8 bases from J, leaving 22 bases between. CDR3 size: 16 residues. The CDR3 region has the DNA TGTGCCAGCAGCTTCGCAGATAGAGGACAGCCTGACGAAGCTTTCTTT. Protein: CASSFADRGQPDEAFF.

This clonotype was detected a few times. The V gene is TRBV5-5, the J gene TRBJ2-3; no reliable D call. Trimming left V 0 bases short and J 5 bases short, with 10 bases between. The CDR3 spans 14 residues. From germline, CDR1 is SGHKS and CDR2 YYEKEE (reference sequence). This CDR3 is CASSLVGSIDTQYF. The CDR3 DNA is TGTGCCAGCAGCTTGGTGGGATCCATAGATACGCAGTATTTT.

The chain has TRBV30 and TRBJ1-5, with D possibly TRBD1 on 6 matching bases. V was trimmed by 0 bases and J by 1 base, leaving 10 bases between them. Germline V gives CDR1 GTSNPN, CDR2 SVGIG (reference sequence). The CDR3 is 15 residues long. The CDR3 DNA follows: TGTGCCTGGAGTGTACTTGGACAGAGCAATCAGCCCCAGCATTTT. This sequence encodes CAWSVLGQSNQPQHF.

This clonotype was observed at least ten times. The chain combines TRBV2 with TRBJ1-2; TRBD1 is a possible D gene (6 bases). Between the trimmed V and J ends, which lost 6 bases and 5 bases, there was a span of 13 bases. The CDR3 totals 13 residues. CDR1 SNHLY and CDR2 FYNNEI come from the germline V gene. In DNA form, the CDR3 reads TGTGCCAGCAGGGGCGACAGGACGTATGGCTACACCTTC. It encodes CASRGDRTYGYTF.

This clonotype was seen ten or more times. The chain uses TRBV20-1 and TRBJ1-1, with D maybe TRBD1 (5 bases). The germline V gene encodes CDR1 DFQATT and CDR2 SNEGSKA (reference sequence). The ends were cut back, 0 bases at V and 5 bases at J, with 13 bases in the middle. There are 14 residues in the CDR3. In DNA, the CDR3 is TGCAGTGCTAGAGATAGGACAACCCGAACTGAAGCTTTCTTT. This sequence encodes CSARDRTTRTEAFF.